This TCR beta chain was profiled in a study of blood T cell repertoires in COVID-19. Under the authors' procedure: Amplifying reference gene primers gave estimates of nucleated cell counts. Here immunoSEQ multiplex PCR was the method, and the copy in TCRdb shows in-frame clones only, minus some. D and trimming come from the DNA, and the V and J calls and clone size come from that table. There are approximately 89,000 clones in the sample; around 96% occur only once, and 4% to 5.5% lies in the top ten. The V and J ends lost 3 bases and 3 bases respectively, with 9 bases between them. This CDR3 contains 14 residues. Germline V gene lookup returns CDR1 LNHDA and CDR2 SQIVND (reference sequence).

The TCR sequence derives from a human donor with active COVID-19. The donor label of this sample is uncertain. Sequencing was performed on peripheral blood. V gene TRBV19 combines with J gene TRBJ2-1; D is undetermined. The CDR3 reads CASSMARNYNEQFF. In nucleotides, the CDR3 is TGTGCCAGTAGTATGGCCAGGAACTACAATGAGCAGTTCTTC.